This T cell receptor beta chain was sequenced for a study of blood T cell repertoires in COVID-19. Study at large: From T cells, B-cell-depleted T cells, or PBMCs came the material, which was cDNA or gDNA.

Authors' methods: Amplification with reference gene primers provided the estimates of nucleated cell counts. Here immunoSEQ multiplex PCR was the method, and the copy in TCRdb shows in-frame clones only, minus some. That table is the source of V, J and clone size, and D and trimming were worked out from the DNA. The sample gives 200,000 to 250,000 clones, 80% to 90% of which show up once; about 6% is in the top ten. This CDR3 has 15 residues. Sequenced input: peripheral blood. This TCR derives from a man older than 75 with acute or convalescent COVID-19. The rearrangement links TRBV21-1 to TRBJ2-5; the D call in the table, TRBD2, was not verified against the DNA. TRBV21-1 is tagged as a pseudogene. CDR3 amino acids: CASRVKREEQETQYF. CDR3 coding DNA: TGTGCCAGCAGGGTTAAGCGGGAGGAACAAGAGACCCAGTACTTC.